A single sample is the source of the 20 T cell receptor beta chains below, sequenced in a study of T cell changes during pregnancy in multiple sclerosis. Generated by immunoSEQ multiplex PCR, the TCRdb table keeps only in-frame clones and is missing some. The data hold some 71,000 clones, with under 95% observed a single time. Sequencing was performed on peripheral blood, taken in the third trimester of pregnancy. These receptors were collected from a female donor with multiple sclerosis, enrolled in a pregnancy study.

The chain employs TRBV9 and TRBJ2-1, with 12 nucleotides matching TRBD1. V was clipped by 2 bases and J by 9 bases; unmatched bases: 6. The CDR3 consists of 15 residues. CDR1 SGDLS and CDR2 YYNGEE come from the germline V gene. The CDR3 nucleotides read TGTGCCAGCAGCGTCGTCCCGGGACAGGGGGCTGAGCAGTTCTTC. It yields the protein CASSVVPGQGAEQFF.

This chain connects TRBV7-9 to TRBJ1-1; D call uncertain. Trimming shortened V by 1 base and J by 1 base, and 13 bases separated the two germline ends. The CDR3 length is 16 residues. Germline V lookup: CDR1 SEHNR, CDR2 FQNEAQ (reference sequence). The CDR3 nucleotides are TGTGCCAGCAGCTTAGATAGTCCCTTACCGAACACTGAAGCTTTCTTT. The encoded protein is CASSLDSPLPNTEAFF.

In its sample, this clone was seen a few times. This chain uses TRBV30 with TRBJ2-2; a weak D match, TRBD2 (6 bases). The V end lost 8 bases, the J end lost 0 bases, and 10 bases lay between the germline ends. This CDR3 is built from 13 residues. CDR1 and CDR2 from the germline V gene are GTSNPN and SVGIG (reference sequence). CDR3 loop: CATGLANTGELFF. The CDR3 DNA reads TGTGCCACGGGACTGGCGAACACCGGGGAGCTGTTTTTT.

The J gene is TRBJ1-1, the V gene TRBV29-1, with D tentatively TRBD1 (5 bases). The V and J ends lost 3 bases and 0 bases respectively, with 8 bases between them. This CDR3 comprises 13 residues. From germline, CDR1 is SQVTM and CDR2 ANQGSEA. The CDR3 coding sequence is TGCAGCGTTGACGGGGGGATGAACACTGAAGCTTTCTTT. Its translation: CSVDGGMNTEAFF.

This chain uses TRBV7-2 with TRBJ2-4, with 8 bases lining up with TRBD2. Germline V gene sequence: CDR1 SGHTA, CDR2 FQGNSA. The CDR3 totals 14 residues. The V and J ends lost 3 bases and 7 bases, in that order; junction bases with no gene match: 5. CDR3 DNA: TGTGCCAGCAGCTTGTCGGGGGGGATGAACATTCAGTACTTC. Protein: CASSLSGGMNIQYF.

The chain links TRBV7-2 to TRBJ2-3, with unresolved D. Trimming stripped 2 bases from V and 2 bases from J, with 8 bases between. This CDR3 is built from 14 residues. The V gene's germline CDR1 is SGHTA and CDR2 FQGNSA. The CDR3 bases are TGTGCCAGCAGCTTAAGAGCTTTCACAGATACGCAGTATTTT. Translated, it gives CASSLRAFTDTQYF.

The V gene is TRBV7-8, the J gene TRBJ1-4; D ambiguous. The V and J ends lost 5 bases and 8 bases respectively, with 12 bases between them. Germline-derived CDR1 and CDR2 are SGHVS and FQNEAQ. The CDR3 runs 13 residues. The CDR3 region has the DNA TGTGCCAGCAGCGGACCCGCGGGGGAAAAACTGTTTTTT. Translating gives CASSGPAGEKLFF.

V usage is TRBV18 and J usage is TRBJ1-4; possibly TRBD1 for D (6 bases). Germline CDR1 KGHSH, CDR2 LQKENI. The CDR3 loop spans 19 amino acids. Trimming took off 2 bases at V and 4 bases at J, with 23 bases between the two ends. The CDR3 sequence is CASSPFSQRGTRSNEKLFF. CDR3 DNA: TGTGCCAGCTCACCATTCTCCCAGCGGGGGACAAGAAGTAATGAAAAACTGTTTTTT.

The J gene is TRBJ2-1, the V gene TRBV11-1; 9 bases align to TRBD2. J was trimmed by 2 bases and V by 1 base; bases with no gene match: 12. The CDR3 sequence is 19 residues long. The germline V gene has CDR1 SGHAT and CDR2 FQDESV (reference sequence). CDR3 DNA: TGTGCCAGCAGCTTAGGAGGGCGTGGAAGCGGGGGGACCTACAATGAGCAGTTCTTC. Encoded protein: CASSLGGRGSGGTYNEQFF.

J is TRBJ2-2 and V is TRBV7-9; a weak D match, TRBD1 (6 bases). This CDR3 is built from 16 residues. Trimming removed 5 bases from V and 1 base from J, with 14 bases in between. CDR1 and CDR2 from the germline V gene are SEHNR and FQNEAQ (reference sequence). CDR3 residues: CASSPTTGLNTGELFF. Written as DNA, the CDR3 is TGTGCCAGCAGCCCAACGACAGGATTGAACACCGGGGAGCTGTTTTTT.

V gene TRBV7-9 combines with J gene TRBJ1-2; 7 bases match TRBD1. The CDR3 consists of 14 residues. The germline gives CDR1 SEHNR, CDR2 FQNEAQ (reference sequence). Germline trimming cut 3 bases from V and 5 bases from J; bases unmatched to any gene: 6. The CDR3 spells CASSFVGGQYGYTF. CDR3 coding DNA: TGTGCCAGCAGCTTCGTGGGGGGACAGTATGGCTACACCTTC.

V and J are TRBV7-6 and TRBJ1-5, with 10 bases lining up with TRBD1. Germline CDR1 SGHVS, CDR2 FNYEAQ. The CDR3 extends over 15 amino acids. With 1 base clipped from V and 6 bases from J, the junction kept 3 bases outside the gene matches. The CDR3, as DNA: TGTGCCAGCAGCTTAGGGGGACAGGGGAGTCAGCCCCAGCATTTT. It translates to CASSLGGQGSQPQHF.

The rearrangement links TRBV4-3 to TRBJ2-5; D perhaps matches TRBD1 (5 bases). The assigned J gene may be wrong: the sequence end matches TRBJ2-7 better. CDR3 size: 13 residues. Germline CDR1 is LGHNA and CDR2 is YSLEER. CDR3 sequence reads: CASSQNRRYEQYF. The CDR3 coding sequence is TGCGCCAGCAGCCAAAACAGGCGCTACGAGCAGTACTTC.

The rearrangement joins TRBV5-5 to TRBJ2-2, with D uncertain. Germline assignment: CDR1 SGHKS and CDR2 YYEKEE (reference sequence). There are 14 residues in the CDR3. V was shortened by 7 bases and J by 0 bases, with 10 bases between the two germline ends. The chain's CDR3 is CASRRLTNTGELFF. CDR3 nucleotide sequence: TGTGCCAGCCGCAGACTTACGAACACCGGGGAGCTGTTTTTT. The variable domain in full, with the rest retrieved from reference TRBV5-5 and TRBJ2-2, is DAGVTQSPTHLIKTRGQQVTLRCSPISGHKSVSWYQQVLGQGPQFIFQYYEKEERGRGNFPDRFSARQFPNYSSELNVNALLLGDSALYLCASRRLTNTGELFFGEGSRLTVL.

This chain joins TRBV7-2 and TRBJ2-5; 7 bases align to TRBD1. Germline CDR1 SGHTA, CDR2 FQGNSA. Trimming at V came to 2 bases and at J to 5 bases, leaving 5 bases not matched to a gene. The CDR3 sequence is 14 residues long. In DNA form, the CDR3 reads TGTGCCAGCAGCTTAAACAGGGGCAGGGAGACCCAGTACTTC. Protein product: CASSLNRGRETQYF.

V is TRBV7-6 and J is TRBJ2-3; D unclear. The V end was cut by 3 bases, the J end by 0 bases, with 4 bases between. The germline V gene encodes CDR1 SGHVS and CDR2 FNYEAQ. This CDR3 is built from 13 residues. CDR3 nucleotides: TGTGCCAGCAGCTTTGTAAGCACAGATACGCAGTATTTT. Translation: CASSFVSTDTQYF.

In nucleotides, the CDR3 is TGTGCCAGCAGTGAAGCGGGGGGGCGGGGGGAAAAACTGTTTTTT. Protein: CASSEAGGRGEKLFF. V usage is TRBV6-1 and J usage is TRBJ1-4; tentatively, D is TRBD1 (6 bases). This CDR3 has 15 residues. Germline V gene data show CDR1 as MNHNS and CDR2 as SASEGT. Trimming removed 0 bases at V and 8 bases at J, with 13 bases between.

This clone was observed once. V usage is TRBV9 and J usage is TRBJ2-1; 11 positions match TRBD2. The CDR3 is 15 amino acids. The germline CDR1 and CDR2 sequences are SGDLS and YYNGEE. Trimming at V came to 0 bases and at J to 10 bases, leaving 6 bases not matched to a gene. CDR3 in amino acids: CASSVGHLAGGEQFF. CDR3 nucleotides: TGTGCCAGCAGCGTAGGTCACCTAGCGGGGGGAGAGCAGTTCTTC. The full variable domain, its missing parts supplied by reference TRBV9 and TRBJ2-1, is DSGVTQTPKHLITATGQRVTLRCSPRSGDLSVYWYQQSLDQGLQFLIQYYNGEERAKGNILERFSAQQFPDLHSELNLSSLELGDSALYFCASSVGHLAGGEQFFGPGTRLTVL.

V usage is TRBV5-6 and J usage is TRBJ1-2, with D possibly matching TRBD1 (5 bases). The V and J ends lost 4 bases and 4 bases respectively, with 17 bases between them. This CDR3 is 15 amino acids long. CDR1 is SGHDT and CDR2 is YYEEEE in the germline V gene. CDR3 DNA: TGTGCCAGCAGCCCAATTGGGGCGGGGAGCTATGGCTACACCTTC. It translates to CASSPIGAGSYGYTF.

The chain combines TRBV5-4 with TRBJ1-6, with D perhaps TRBD1 (5 bases). The CDR3 length is 13 residues. Per the germline V gene, CDR1 is SGHNT and CDR2 is YYREEE (reference sequence). Trimming removed 1 base from V and 11 bases from J, with 10 bases in between. In DNA form, the CDR3 reads TGTGCCAGCAGCTTGATCGGGGGGGCACCCCTCCACTTT. Its protein product is CASSLIGGAPLHF.